This T cell receptor beta chain was captured by sequencing in a study of blood T cell repertoires in COVID-19. Study overall: The origin of the acute and convalescent COVID-19 samples was the United States, Italy and Spain.

Per the authors' pipeline: Cell counts per sample came from amplifying reference gene primers. Sequenced by immunoSEQ multiplex PCR; TCRdb stores in-frame clones only, minus some. V and J calls and clone size are given by that table; D and trimming were obtained from the DNA. The sample holds 150,000 to 200,000 clones, around 87% seen once. Sequenced material: peripheral blood. This TCR was sampled from an elderly woman in a cohort sampled during active or convalescent COVID-19.

CDR3 sequence reads: CASTLFPDRLAGDGAGELFF. Written as DNA, the CDR3 is TGTGCCAGCACCCTTTTTCCTGACAGACTAGCGGGAGATGGGGCCGGGGAGCTGTTTTTT. The chain carries TRBV27 and TRBJ2-2; 12 bases align to TRBD2. The CDR3 covers 20 residues. Germline trimming cut 7 bases from V and 6 bases from J; bases unmatched to any gene: 21. CDR1 MNHEY and CDR2 SMNVEV come from the germline V gene (reference sequence).